This TCR beta chain was identified during a study of blood T cells in healthy people across ages. The CDR3 extends over 16 amino acids. The germline CDR1 and CDR2 sequences are SEHNR and FQNEAQ (reference sequence). The ends lost 1 base at V and 6 bases at J; junction bases unmatched: 11. Of note for this clonotype: Its antigen is still unknown.

General study findings and limits: What prevented conclusive comparison of naive and antigen-experienced cells was that PBMCs were unsorted.

Donation came from healthy Caucasian individuals in Russia who were aged roughly 6 to 95. For the second PCR, which ran for about 7 to 12 cycles, a sample-barcoded 5' primer and a J-beta primer mix were used. A template-switch adaptor that had 12 random nucleotides put a tag on each cDNA molecule. TCRdb re-called the 5' RACE reads through MiXCR, storing one row per CDR3 protein. Found here are 450,000 to 600,000 distinct CDR3 sequences, around 27% of them singletons; the top ten hold about 3.3%. This sample also belongs to another study, concerning T cells of mothers and their children. That work states: Mothers and children who were related shared slightly more overlap than unrelated pairs, but not significantly more.

The chain has TRBV7-9 and TRBJ2-7; TRBD2 matches at 8 bases. Sequenced input: blood. The TCR originated in a boy aged 2 to 10 in good health. This chain's CDR3 is CASSLEGGGISSEQYF. The CDR3 region has the DNA TGTGCCAGCAGCTTAGAGGGCGGGGGGATATCTTCCGAGCAGTACTTC.